Shown below are 20 T cell receptor beta chains from a single sample sequenced in a study of shared clonotypes between healthy human individuals. The table came from immunoSEQ multiplex PCR; TCRdb's copy has only in-frame clones and leaves some out. The table has approximately 530,000 clones, almost 97% seen once. Sequencing used naive CD4+ T cells sorted from blood. The subset is: CD45RA+ positively selected. The receptors originated from a woman in her 30s in good health.

The chain recombines TRBV19 with TRBJ1-2; D call uncertain. The CDR3 consists of 15 residues. Germline lookup yields CDR1 LNHDA and CDR2 SQIVND (reference sequence). The ends were cut back, 6 bases at V and 0 bases at J, with 14 bases in the middle. In nucleotides, the CDR3 is TGTGCCAGTAGCGACGCCGGGTCGGCTAACTATGGCTACACCTTC. Protein product: CASSDAGSANYGYTF.

The chain is built from TRBV11-2 and TRBJ2-5, with D perhaps TRBD1 or TRBD2 (5 bases each). CDR1 and CDR2 (germline): SGHAT, FQNNGV. The CDR3 extends over 15 amino acids. Trimming cost V 3 bases and J 3 bases, with 14 bases left between them. Here the CDR3 reads CASSFISGRKETQYF. DNA for the CDR3: TGTGCCAGCAGCTTTATTTCGGGACGCAAAGAGACCCAGTACTTC.

V and J are TRBV2 and TRBJ2-7; no clear D gene. V was cut by 4 bases and J by 2 bases, with 18 bases left in between. The CDR3 sequence is 16 residues long. Germline assignment: CDR1 SNHLY and CDR2 FYNNEI. CDR3 sequence reads: CASSGGLGRLAYEQYF. The CDR3 DNA is TGTGCCAGCAGTGGTGGCTTGGGAAGGTTGGCCTACGAGCAGTACTTC.

The chain has TRBV18 and TRBJ1-1, with 8 nucleotides matching TRBD1. The CDR3 has 13 amino acids. The germline CDR1 and CDR2 sequences are KGHSH and LQKENI. V lost 5 bases, J lost 7 bases, and 6 bases stayed unmatched. The CDR3 bases are TGTGCCAGCTCATCGGACAGGGATCTTGAAGCTTTCTTT. Protein: CASSSDRDLEAFF.

V usage is TRBV2 and J usage is TRBJ1-5, with D tentatively TRBD1 (6 bases). CDR3 length: 17 amino acids. Germline CDR1 SNHLY, CDR2 FYNNEI. V lost 6 bases to trimming and J lost 4 bases, with 22 bases between them. The CDR3 spells CASRGGFLTGGNQPQHF. The CDR3 region has the DNA TGTGCCAGCAGGGGGGGATTTTTGACAGGTGGAAATCAGCCCCAGCATTTT.

The genes are TRBV18 and TRBJ2-7, with 11 bases aligning to TRBD2. With 4 bases clipped from V and 0 bases from J, the junction kept 2 bases outside the gene matches. CDR3 length equals 15 residues. Germline values: CDR1 KGHSH, CDR2 LQKENI. CDR3 DNA sequence: TGTGCCAGCTCACGAACTAGCGGGAGCTCCTACGAGCAGTACTTC. Translation: CASSRTSGSSYEQYF.

The chain links TRBV18 to TRBJ2-3; D unresolved. Per germline, CDR1 KGHSH and CDR2 LQKENI. Trimming removed 3 bases at V and 2 bases at J, with 12 bases between. There are 15 residues in the CDR3. The CDR3 protein is CASSPRSQLTDTQYF. CDR3 DNA sequence: TGTGCCAGCTCACCTCGTTCACAGCTCACAGATACGCAGTATTTT.

The chain combines TRBV29-1 with TRBJ2-7, with 8 bases lining up with TRBD2. CDR1 and CDR2 (germline): SQVTM, ANQGSEA. V gave up 5 bases and J gave up 4 bases; unmatched junction bases: 7. This CDR3 is 13 amino acids long. CDR3 coding DNA: TGCAGCGTTAACAGCGGGAGTCAATACGAGCAGTACTTC. Protein sequence: CSVNSGSQYEQYF.

The chain links TRBV6-6 to TRBJ2-7, with D perhaps being TRBD1 or TRBD2 (5 bases each). Germline-derived CDR1 and CDR2 are MNHNY and SVGAGI (reference sequence). V dropped 5 bases and J dropped 3 bases, with 11 bases sitting between them. The CDR3 is made up of 13 amino acids. In DNA form, the CDR3 reads TGTGCCAGCAGTGGGGGTGGGAACTACGAGCAGTACTTC. It yields the protein CASSGGGNYEQYF.

A single count supports this clone. The rearrangement links TRBV18 to TRBJ2-7; D may be TRBD2 (6 bases). This CDR3 comprises 13 residues. CDR1 and CDR2 (germline): KGHSH, LQKENI. V lost 6 bases, J lost 4 bases, and 13 bases lay in between. CDR3 DNA sequence: TGTGCCAGCTCCATCACTAGCAAGTACGAGCAGTACTTC. This codes for CASSITSKYEQYF.

The chain links TRBV7-4 to TRBJ1-5; the D gene is possibly TRBD1 (6 bases). The CDR3 extends over 17 amino acids. Germline assignment: CDR1 SGHVT and CDR2 SQSDAQ. Between the trimmed V and J ends, which lost 1 base and 3 bases, there was a span of 16 bases. In DNA form, the CDR3 reads TGTGCCAGCAGCTTAGTGTTTTTCAGGGGTCTCAATCAGCCCCAGCATTTT. This translates into CASSLVFFRGLNQPQHF.

The CDR3 region has the DNA TGTGCCAGCAGTTCGCCCGGGACTAGCGGGAGGGTTGAGCAGTTCTTC. Its protein is CASSSPGTSGRVEQFF. The chain uses TRBV28 and TRBJ2-1; 16 bases line up with TRBD2. CDR3 length: 16 amino acids. Germline CDR1 reads MDHEN; CDR2 reads SYDVKM. Germline trimming cut 4 bases from V and 9 bases from J; bases unmatched to any gene: 6.

As regards this clone: Other DNA sequences in the sample encode the same CDR3. CDR3 region: CATTGGTEAFF. CDR3 nucleotides: TGTGCCACCACAGGGGGCACTGAAGCTTTCTTT. This chain links TRBV28 with TRBJ1-1, with 8 bases identical to TRBD1. The CDR3 runs to 11 residues. Looked up from germline, CDR1 is MDHEN and CDR2 is SYDVKM. Trimming removed 10 bases from V and 4 bases from J; junction bases left unmatched: 2.

In this sample, this clone turned up once. This sequence joins TRBV2 and TRBJ1-5, with D maybe TRBD1 (6 bases). Trimming removed 3 bases from V and 0 bases from J, with 18 bases in between. The CDR3 has 18 amino acids. Germline CDR1 reads SNHLY; CDR2 reads FYNNEI. Here the CDR3 reads CASSEARRGVLSNQPQHF. CDR3 nucleotide sequence: TGTGCCAGCAGTGAGGCCCGCAGGGGAGTTCTTAGCAATCAGCCCCAGCATTTT.

The genes are TRBV18 and TRBJ1-2, with D unclear. CDR1 and CDR2 (germline): KGHSH, LQKENI. The CDR3 contains 15 residues. V lost 0 bases to trimming and J lost 1 base, with 9 bases between them. The CDR3 sequence: CASSPPTMLNYGYTF. For the CDR3, the DNA is TGTGCCAGCTCACCACCGACAATGCTTAACTATGGCTACACCTTC.

The chain has TRBV7-8 and TRBJ1-3; perhaps TRBD1 as D (5 bases). The V end lost 4 bases, the J end lost 4 bases, and 8 bases lay between the germline ends. Germline CDR1 and CDR2: SGHVS and FQNEAQ. The CDR3 sequence is 13 residues long. The CDR3 region has the DNA TGTGCCAGCAGCTCCAGGACAGGAAACACCATATATTTT. It encodes CASSSRTGNTIYF.

The rearrangement links TRBV5-4 to TRBJ2-7, with 10 nucleotides matching TRBD1. Trimming removed 4 bases from V and 7 bases from J; junction bases left unmatched: 14. The germline CDR1 and CDR2 sequences are SGHNT and YYREEE (reference sequence). This CDR3 comprises 16 residues. CDR3 nucleotides: TGTGCCAGCAGCCCCCCCCCGGGACAGGGGACTTTGGAGCAGTACTTC. Translated: CASSPPPGQGTLEQYF.

The gene calls are TRBV5-1 and TRBJ1-5; TRBD1 matches at 8 bases. CDR3 size: 13 residues. Trimming cost V 2 bases and J 9 bases; bases outside gene matches: 4. CDR1 is SGHRS and CDR2 is YFSETQ in the germline V gene. The CDR3 nucleotides are TGCGCCAGCAGCTTAGACAGGGGAGGGCCCCAGCATTTT. Protein: CASSLDRGGPQHF.

J is TRBJ2-1 and V is TRBV27, with 10 bases that match TRBD2. Germline V CDR1 and CDR2: MNHEY, SMNVEV (reference sequence). V lost 1 base to trimming and J lost 8 bases; unmatched junction nucleotides: 8. The CDR3 length is 16 residues. This CDR3 reads CASSLWLAGVRDEQFF. CDR3 in DNA: TGTGCCAGCAGTTTATGGCTAGCGGGAGTTAGGGATGAGCAGTTCTTC.

The chain employs TRBV30 and TRBJ2-5; possible D gene TRBD2, 6 bases. Between the trimmed V and J ends, which lost 0 bases and 5 bases, there was a span of 13 bases. The CDR3 length is 14 residues. Germline CDR1 is GTSNPN and CDR2 is SVGIG (reference sequence). The CDR3 nucleotides are TGTGCCTGGAGTGTGTCGGGGGTAGGGGAGACCCAGTACTTC. Amino acid sequence: CAWSVSGVGETQYF.